The T cell receptor beta chain described here comes from a study of CD8+ T cells in alopecia areata. As for the study in general: The study gave treated patients oral tofacitinib at 5 to 10 mg twice daily. Once tofacitinib had been taken for 6 to 18 months, 6 months off drug followed.

In alopecia areata patients, both lesional scalp punch biopsies and peripheral blood were collected. About this clone: Antigen unknown.

Overall study findings and caveats: Scalp sequencing also captures normal skin's resident alphabeta T cells.

cDNA prepared by RNA extraction and subsequent reverse transcription served as the template for sequencing. Sequencing used immunoSEQ multiplex PCR; TCRdb keeps in-frame clones, though not all of them. The sample has around 65,000 clones; about 45% are singletons. The CDR3 runs 16 residues. Germline V gene sequence: CDR1 LGHNA, CDR2 YSLEER. The V gene end was trimmed by 0 bases and the J gene end by 4 bases; junction bases not matched to a gene: 1. Specimen: CD8+ T cells sorted from blood, collected at week 0. This TCR was sampled from a human donor with alopecia areata. V is TRBV4-3 and J is TRBJ2-2; 11 positions match TRBD2. The DNA for the CDR3 is TGCGCCAGCAGCCAAGATAGCGGGAGGGCCACCGGGGAGCTGTTTTTT. Translated, it gives CASSQDSGRATGELFF.